This T cell receptor (beta chain) was recovered during a study of OX40 agonist ivuxolimab in advanced cancers. Assay: immunoSEQ multiplex PCR; the TCRdb copy retains only in-frame clones and omits some. The sample gives approximately 20,000 clones, 70% to 90% of which show up once; 62% is in the top ten. Germline values: CDR1 SGDLS, CDR2 YYNGEE. The CDR3 is 15 residues long. V gave up 1 base and J gave up 4 bases, with 13 bases separating them. The sequence was obtained from an adult with an advanced solid tumor such as melanoma, head and neck, liver or kidney cancer. This sample comprised CD4+ or CD8+ T cells sorted from blood, obtained in a trial of the OX40 agonist ivuxolimab. The chain uses TRBV9 and TRBJ2-3; D might be TRBD1 or TRBD2, each matching 5 bases. The DNA for the CDR3 is TGTGCCAGCAGCGTATACGGGGCAGCCCCAGATACGCAGTATTTT. Residues: CASSVYGAAPDTQYF.